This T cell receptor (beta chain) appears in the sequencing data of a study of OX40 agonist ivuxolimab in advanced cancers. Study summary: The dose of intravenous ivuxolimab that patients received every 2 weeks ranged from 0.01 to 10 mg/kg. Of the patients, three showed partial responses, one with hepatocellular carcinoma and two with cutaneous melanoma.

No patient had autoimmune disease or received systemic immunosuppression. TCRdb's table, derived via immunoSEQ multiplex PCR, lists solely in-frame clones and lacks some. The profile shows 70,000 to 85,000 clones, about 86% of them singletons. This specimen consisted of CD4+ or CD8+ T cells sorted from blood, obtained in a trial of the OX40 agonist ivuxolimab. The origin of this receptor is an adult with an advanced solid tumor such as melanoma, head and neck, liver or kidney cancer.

The CDR3 loop is CASSLNRYEQYF. In DNA form, the CDR3 reads TGTGCCAGCAGCTTAAATAGGTACGAGCAGTACTTC. The chain is built from TRBV11-2 and TRBJ2-7; no clear D. The CDR3 runs 12 residues. Looked up from germline, CDR1 is SGHAT and CDR2 is FQNNGV. Trimming pared 2 bases from V and 4 bases from J, leaving 6 bases between.